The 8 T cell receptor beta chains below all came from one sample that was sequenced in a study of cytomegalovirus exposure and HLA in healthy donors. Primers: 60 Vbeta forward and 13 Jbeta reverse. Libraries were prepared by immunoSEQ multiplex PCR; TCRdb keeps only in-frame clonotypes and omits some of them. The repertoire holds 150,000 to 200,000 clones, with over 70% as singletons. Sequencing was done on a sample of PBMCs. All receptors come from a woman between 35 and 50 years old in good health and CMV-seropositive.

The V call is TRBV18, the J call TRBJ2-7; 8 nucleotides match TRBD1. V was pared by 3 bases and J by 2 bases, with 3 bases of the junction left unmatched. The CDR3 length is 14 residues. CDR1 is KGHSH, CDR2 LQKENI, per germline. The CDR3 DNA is TGTGCCAGCTCACCCAGGGGGCTGACCTACGAGCAGTACTTC. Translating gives CASSPRGLTYEQYF.

The CDR3 spells CASSVGGHQTGELFF. The DNA for the CDR3 is TGTGCCAGCAGCGTAGGGGGACACCAGACCGGGGAGCTGTTTTTT. This chain links TRBV9 with TRBJ2-2; a possible D gene is TRBD1 (6 bases). Germline CDR1 SGDLS, CDR2 YYNGEE. CDR3 length: 15 amino acids. Deletions cut 0 bases from V and 5 bases from J, with 11 bases between. The variable domain in full, completed from reference TRBV9 and TRBJ2-2, reads DSGVTQTPKHLITATGQRVTLRCSPRSGDLSVYWYQQSLDQGLQFLIQYYNGEERAKGNILERFSAQQFPDLHSELNLSSLELGDSALYFCASSVGGHQTGELFFGEGSRLTVL.

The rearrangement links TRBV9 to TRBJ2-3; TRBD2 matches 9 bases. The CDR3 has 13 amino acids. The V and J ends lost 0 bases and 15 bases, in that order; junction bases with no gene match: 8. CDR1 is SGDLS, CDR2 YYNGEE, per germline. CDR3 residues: CASSVERGERRYF. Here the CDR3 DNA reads TGTGCCAGCAGCGTAGAGCGGGGGGAAAGGCGATATTTT.

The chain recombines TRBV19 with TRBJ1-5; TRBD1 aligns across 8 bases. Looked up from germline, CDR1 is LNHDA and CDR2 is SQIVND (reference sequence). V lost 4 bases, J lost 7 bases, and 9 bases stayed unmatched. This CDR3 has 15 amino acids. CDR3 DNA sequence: TGTGCCAGTAGTACGATGACAGGGGCCGGGCAGCCCCAGCATTTT. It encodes CASSTMTGAGQPQHF.

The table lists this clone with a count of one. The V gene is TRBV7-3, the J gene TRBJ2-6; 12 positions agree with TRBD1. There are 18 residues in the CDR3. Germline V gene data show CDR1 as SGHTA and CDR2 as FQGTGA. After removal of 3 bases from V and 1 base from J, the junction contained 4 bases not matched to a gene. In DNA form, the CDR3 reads TGTGCCAGCAGCTTCGGGACAGGGGGCGTATCTGGGGCCAACGTCCTGACTTTC. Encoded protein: CASSFGTGGVSGANVLTF.

This CDR3 reads CAWSVFLGRTEAFF. The CDR3 DNA follows: TGTGCCTGGAGTGTCTTTCTGGGGAGGACTGAAGCTTTCTTT. The J gene is TRBJ1-1, the V gene TRBV30, with D unresolved. The V gene's germline CDR1 is GTSNPN and CDR2 SVGIG (reference sequence). CDR3 size: 14 residues. The V gene lost 0 bases and the J gene lost 5 bases, with 13 bases spanning the gap.

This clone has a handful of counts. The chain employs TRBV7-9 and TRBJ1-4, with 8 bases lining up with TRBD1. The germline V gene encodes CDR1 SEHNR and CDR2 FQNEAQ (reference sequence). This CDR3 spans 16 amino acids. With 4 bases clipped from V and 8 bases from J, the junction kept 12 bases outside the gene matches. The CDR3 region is CASSSGTGDTSEKLFF. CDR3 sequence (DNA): TGTGCCAGCAGCTCAGGGACAGGTGACACCTCCGAAAAACTGTTTTTT.

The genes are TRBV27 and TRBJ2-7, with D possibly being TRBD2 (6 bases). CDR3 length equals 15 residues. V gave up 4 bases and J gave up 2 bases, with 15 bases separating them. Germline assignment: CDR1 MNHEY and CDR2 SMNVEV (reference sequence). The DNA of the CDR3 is TGTGCCAGCAGTTCCCGCGGGGCCTCCACCTACGAGCAGTACTTC. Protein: CASSSRGASTYEQYF.